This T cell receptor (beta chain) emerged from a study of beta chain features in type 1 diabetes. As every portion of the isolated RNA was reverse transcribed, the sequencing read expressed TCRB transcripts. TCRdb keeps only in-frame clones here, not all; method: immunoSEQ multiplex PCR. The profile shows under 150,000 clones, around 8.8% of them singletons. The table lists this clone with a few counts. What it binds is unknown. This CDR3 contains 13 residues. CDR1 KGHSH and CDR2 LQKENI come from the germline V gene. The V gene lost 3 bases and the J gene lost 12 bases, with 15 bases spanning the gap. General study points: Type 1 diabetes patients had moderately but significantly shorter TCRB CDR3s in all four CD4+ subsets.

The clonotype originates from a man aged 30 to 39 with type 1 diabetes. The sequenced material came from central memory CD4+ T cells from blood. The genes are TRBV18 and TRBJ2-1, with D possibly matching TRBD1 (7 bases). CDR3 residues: CASSPLQGGGQFF. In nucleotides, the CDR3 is TGTGCCAGCTCACCGCTCCAGGGGGGCGGGCAGTTCTTC. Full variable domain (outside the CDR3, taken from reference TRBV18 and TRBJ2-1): NAGVMQNPRHLVRRRGQEARLRCSPMKGHSHVYWYRQLPEEGLKFMVYLQKENIIDESGMPKERFSAEFPKEGPSILRIQQVVRGDSAAYFCASSPLQGGGQFFGPGTRLTVL.